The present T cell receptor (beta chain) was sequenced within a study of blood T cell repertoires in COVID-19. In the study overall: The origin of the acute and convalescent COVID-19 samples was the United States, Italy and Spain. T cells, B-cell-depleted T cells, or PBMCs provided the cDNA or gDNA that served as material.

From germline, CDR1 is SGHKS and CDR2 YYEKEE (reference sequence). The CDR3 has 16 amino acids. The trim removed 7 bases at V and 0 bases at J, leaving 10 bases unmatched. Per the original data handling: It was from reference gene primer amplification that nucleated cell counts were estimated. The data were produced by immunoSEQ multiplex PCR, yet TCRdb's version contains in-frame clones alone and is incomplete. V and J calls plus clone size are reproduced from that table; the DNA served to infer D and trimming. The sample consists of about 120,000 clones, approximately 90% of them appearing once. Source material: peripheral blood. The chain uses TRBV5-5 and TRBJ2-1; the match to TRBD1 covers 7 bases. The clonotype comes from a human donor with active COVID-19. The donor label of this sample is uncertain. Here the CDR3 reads CASGRTGARSYNEQFF. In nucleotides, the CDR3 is TGTGCCAGCGGACGAACAGGGGCGCGCTCCTACAATGAGCAGTTCTTC.